This T cell receptor beta chain derives from a study of human T cells and chemical hapten exposure. The study's library attached unique molecular identifiers to single cDNA molecules. TCRdb analysed the RACE reads with MiXCR anew, one entry per CDR3 protein. The sample yields a few hundred thousand distinct CDR3 sequences, over 5% seen once. For this clonotype: Its antigen remains unknown.

Study results and caveats: Counts of TCRs above 1 in 1000 frequency stayed unchanged with DPC sensitization.

The V and J ends lost 2 bases and 6 bases, in that order; junction bases with no gene match: 4. CDR1 and CDR2 (germline): ENHRY, SYGVKD. The CDR3 spans 16 residues. Time point of the sample: pre-sensitization, week 0. The treatment is: therapeutic diphenylcyclopropenone sensitization with weekly scalp DPC. Researchers extracted total RNA from unfractionated whole blood. This clonotype was obtained from a woman younger than 35 with alopecia areata. Some clones in this sample may be carry-over from other donors' samples. Source: whole blood, taken in connection with sensitization to the hapten diphenylcyclopropenone (DPC). This chain connects TRBV10-3 to TRBJ1-6; TRBD1 aligns across 10 bases. The CDR3 region is CAISEGQGVGNSPLHF. CDR3 DNA sequence: TGTGCCATCAGTGAGGGACAGGGGGTTGGTAATTCACCCCTCCACTTT.